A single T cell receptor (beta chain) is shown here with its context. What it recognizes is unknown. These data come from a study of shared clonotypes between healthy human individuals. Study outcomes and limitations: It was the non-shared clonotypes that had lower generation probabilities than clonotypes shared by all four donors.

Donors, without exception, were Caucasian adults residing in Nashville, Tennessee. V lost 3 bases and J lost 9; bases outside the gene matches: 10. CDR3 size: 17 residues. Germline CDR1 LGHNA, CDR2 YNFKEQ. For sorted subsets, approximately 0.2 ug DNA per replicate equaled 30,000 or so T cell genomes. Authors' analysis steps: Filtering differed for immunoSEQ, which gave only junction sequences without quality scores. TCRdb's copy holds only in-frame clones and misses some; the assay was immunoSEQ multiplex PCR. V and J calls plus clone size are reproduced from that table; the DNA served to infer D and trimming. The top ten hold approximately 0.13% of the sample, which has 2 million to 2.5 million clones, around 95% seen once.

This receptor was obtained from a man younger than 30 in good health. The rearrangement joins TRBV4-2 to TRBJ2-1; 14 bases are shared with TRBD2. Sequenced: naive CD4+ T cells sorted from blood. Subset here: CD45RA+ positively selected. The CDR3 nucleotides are TGTGCCAGCAGCCAGATAGCCGGGACTAGCGGGAGTCGTGAGCAGTTCTTC. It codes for CASSQIAGTSGSREQFF.